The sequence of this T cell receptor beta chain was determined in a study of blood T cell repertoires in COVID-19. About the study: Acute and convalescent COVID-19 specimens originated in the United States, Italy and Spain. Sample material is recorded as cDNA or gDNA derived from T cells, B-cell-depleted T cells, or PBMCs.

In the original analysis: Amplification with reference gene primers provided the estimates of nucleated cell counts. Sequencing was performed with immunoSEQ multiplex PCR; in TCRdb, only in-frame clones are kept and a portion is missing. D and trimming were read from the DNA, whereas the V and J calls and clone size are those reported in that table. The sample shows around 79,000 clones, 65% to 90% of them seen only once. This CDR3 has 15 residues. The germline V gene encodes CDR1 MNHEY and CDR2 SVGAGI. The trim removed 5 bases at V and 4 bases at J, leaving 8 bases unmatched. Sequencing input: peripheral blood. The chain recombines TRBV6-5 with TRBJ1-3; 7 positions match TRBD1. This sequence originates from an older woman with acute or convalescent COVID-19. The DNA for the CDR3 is TGTGCCAGCAGTCCTTTTAGGGGGCTGGGAAACACCATATATTTT. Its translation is CASSPFRGLGNTIYF.